The rows below give T cell receptor beta chains drawn from one sample of a study of OX40 agonist ivuxolimab in advanced cancers. Clones were sequenced by immunoSEQ multiplex PCR, and TCRdb holds only the in-frame ones, with some missing. The sample lists roughly 86,000 clones, approximately 90% seen once, with 2.5% to 3% in the top ten. The source material was CD4+ or CD8+ T cells sorted from blood, sampled in a trial of the OX40 agonist ivuxolimab. The receptors originated from an adult with an advanced solid tumor such as melanoma, head and neck, liver or kidney cancer. Both conserved end residues are part of each CDR3. Fields, in order: V gene, clone size, D gene, CDR3 length, J gene, CDR3 DNA, CDR3 protein. A D gene is named only where the DNA matches it firmly. Clone size, where shown, is once, few, many, or a class for clones that have expanded.

V: TRBV30
size: .
D: .
length: 13
J: TRBJ1-2
DNA: TGTGCCTGGGGAGCATTGGGTGGCTATGGCTACACCTTC
CDR3: CAWGALGGYGYTF

V: TRBV4-2
size: .
D: TRBD2
length: 18
J: TRBJ2-5
DNA: TGTGCCAGCAGCCAAGATCCCGGACTAGCGGGGTTACAAGAGACCCAGTACTTC
CDR3: CASSQDPGLAGLQETQYF

V: TRBV21-1
size: few
D: .
length: 12
J: TRBJ1-2
DNA: TGTGCCAGCAGCAAAGGGGACTATGGCTACACCTTC
CDR3: CASSKGDYGYTF

V: TRBV10-3
size: .
D: TRBD2
length: 14
J: TRBJ2-7
DNA: TGTGCCATCAGGGGACTAGCGGGCTCCTACGAGCAGTACTTC
CDR3: CAIRGLAGSYEQYF

V: TRBV6-5
size: .
D: .
length: 15
J: TRBJ2-3
DNA: TGTGCCAGCATCCGGACGGGACTTCGCACAGATACGCAGTATTTT
CDR3: CASIRTGLRTDTQYF

V: TRBV30
size: .
D: TRBD1
length: 13
J: TRBJ1-1
DNA: TGTGCCTGGAGAAGATCAGGGGGCACTGAAGCTTTCTTT
CDR3: CAWRRSGGTEAFF

V: TRBV6-5
size: .
D: .
length: 14
J: TRBJ1-2
DNA: TGTGCCAGCAGTTACGGCAGGAGGAACTATGGCTACACCTTC
CDR3: CASSYGRRNYGYTF

V: TRBV19
size: .
D: TRBD1
length: 18
J: TRBJ1-4
DNA: TGTGCCAGTAGTATGCCACTAGAGGCCGGGACAGTTAATGAAAAACTGTTTTTT
CDR3: CASSMPLEAGTVNEKLFF

V: TRBV7-6
size: .
D: .
length: 18
J: TRBJ2-7
DNA: TGTGCCAGCAGCTTATTCCCGCCAGGGGCCTCAAACTCCTACGAGCAGTACTTC
CDR3: CASSLFPPGASNSYEQYF

V: TRBV6-5
size: .
D: TRBD1
length: 13
J: TRBJ1-2
DNA: TGTGCCAGCTGGGGACAGTCTGGCTATGGCTACACCTTC
CDR3: CASWGQSGYGYTF

V: TRBV18
size: .
D: TRBD2
length: 16
J: TRBJ2-2
DNA: TGTGCCAGCTTACGAACGGGACTAGTTTCCACCGGGGAGCTGTTTTTT
CDR3: CASLRTGLVSTGELFF

V: TRBV9
size: .
D: TRBD1
length: 15
J: TRBJ1-1
DNA: TGTGCCAGCAGCCCGAGACAGGGTATGAACACTGAAGCTTTCTTT
CDR3: CASSPRQGMNTEAFF

V: TRBV27
size: .
D: .
length: 13
J: TRBJ1-1
DNA: TGTGCCAGCAGTTTATGGGGCTACACTGAAGCTTTCTTT
CDR3: CASSLWGYTEAFF

V: TRBV2
size: .
D: TRBD1
length: 14
J: TRBJ1-1
DNA: TGTGCCAGCAGTGGAAGGACAGGGGGCCTTGAAGCTTTCTTT
CDR3: CASSGRTGGLEAFF